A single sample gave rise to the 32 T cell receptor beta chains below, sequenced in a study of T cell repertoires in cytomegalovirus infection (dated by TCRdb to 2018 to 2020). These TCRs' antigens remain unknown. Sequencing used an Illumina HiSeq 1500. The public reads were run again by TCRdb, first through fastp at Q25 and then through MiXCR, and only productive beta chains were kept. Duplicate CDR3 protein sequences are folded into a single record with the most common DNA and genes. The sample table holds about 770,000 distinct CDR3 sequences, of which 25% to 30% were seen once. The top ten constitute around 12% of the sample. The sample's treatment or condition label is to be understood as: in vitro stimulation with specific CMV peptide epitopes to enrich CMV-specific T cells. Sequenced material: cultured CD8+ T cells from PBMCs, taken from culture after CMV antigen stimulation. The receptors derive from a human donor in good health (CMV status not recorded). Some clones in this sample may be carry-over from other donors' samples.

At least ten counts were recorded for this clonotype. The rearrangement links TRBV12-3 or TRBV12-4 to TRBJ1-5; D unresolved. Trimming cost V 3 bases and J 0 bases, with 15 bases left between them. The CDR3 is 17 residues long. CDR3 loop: CASSFSVVEVSNQPQHF. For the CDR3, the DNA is TGTGCCAGCAGTTTCAGTGTGGTCGAAGTTAGCAATCAGCCCCAGCATTTT.

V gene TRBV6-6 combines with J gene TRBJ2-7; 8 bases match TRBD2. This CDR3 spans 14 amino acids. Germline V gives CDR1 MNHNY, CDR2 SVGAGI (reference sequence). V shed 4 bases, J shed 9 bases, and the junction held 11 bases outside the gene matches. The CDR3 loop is CASSSPTAGGGQYF. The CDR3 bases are TGTGCCAGCAGTTCCCCGACTGCGGGGGGCGGGCAGTACTTC.

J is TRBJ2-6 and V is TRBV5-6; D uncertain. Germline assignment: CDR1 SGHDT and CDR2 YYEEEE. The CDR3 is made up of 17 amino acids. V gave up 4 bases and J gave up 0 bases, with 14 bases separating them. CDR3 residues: CASSPPGRRSGANVLTF. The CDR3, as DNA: TGTGCCAGCAGCCCCCCCGGCCGTCGCTCTGGGGCCAACGTCCTGACTTTC.

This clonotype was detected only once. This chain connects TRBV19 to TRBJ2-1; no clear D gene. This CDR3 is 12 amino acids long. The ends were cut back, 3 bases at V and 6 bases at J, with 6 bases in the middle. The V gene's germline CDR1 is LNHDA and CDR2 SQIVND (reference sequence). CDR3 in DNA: TGTGCCAGTAGTATTAGCCCCAATGAGCAGTTCTTC. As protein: CASSISPNEQFF.

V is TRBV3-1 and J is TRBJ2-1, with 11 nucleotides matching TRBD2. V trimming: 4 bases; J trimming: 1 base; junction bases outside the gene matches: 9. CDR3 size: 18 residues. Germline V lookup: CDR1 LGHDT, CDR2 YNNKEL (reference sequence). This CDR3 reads CASSPVGLAGGSYNEQFF. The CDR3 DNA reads TGTGCCAGCAGCCCCGTCGGGTTAGCGGGGGGGTCCTACAATGAGCAGTTCTTC.

Here the CDR3 DNA reads TGTGCCAGCAGCACGGACAGGGGTTCCAATCAGCCCCAGCATTTT. Translation: CASSTDRGSNQPQHF. The chain is built from TRBV5-5 and TRBJ1-5; 9 nucleotides align to TRBD1. The CDR3 spans 15 residues. V gave up 4 bases and J gave up 3 bases; unmatched junction bases: 5. Germline V gene sequence: CDR1 SGHKS, CDR2 YYEKEE (reference sequence).

In nucleotides, the CDR3 is TGTGCCAGCAGTTTAGTCGAGAACAGGGGACTTGACACTGAAGCTTTCTTT. This sequence encodes CASSLVENRGLDTEAFF. The genes are TRBV12-3 or TRBV12-4 and TRBJ1-1; 7 bases map to TRBD1. The CDR3 consists of 17 residues. The junction had 11 bases not matched to a gene; V was cut back by 1 base and J by 3 bases.

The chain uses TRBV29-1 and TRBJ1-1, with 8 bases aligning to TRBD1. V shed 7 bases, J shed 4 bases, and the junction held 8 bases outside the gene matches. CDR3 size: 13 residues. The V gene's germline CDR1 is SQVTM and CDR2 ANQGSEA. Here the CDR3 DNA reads TGCAGCGCCTACGGACAGGGAGGCACTGAAGCTTTCTTT. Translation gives CSAYGQGGTEAFF.

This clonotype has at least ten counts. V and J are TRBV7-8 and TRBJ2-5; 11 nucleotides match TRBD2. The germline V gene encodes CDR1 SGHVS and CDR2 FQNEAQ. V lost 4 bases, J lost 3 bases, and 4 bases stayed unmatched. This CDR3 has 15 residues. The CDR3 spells CASSSPTSGEETQYF. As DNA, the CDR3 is TGTGCCAGCAGCTCACCGACTAGCGGGGAAGAGACCCAGTACTTC.

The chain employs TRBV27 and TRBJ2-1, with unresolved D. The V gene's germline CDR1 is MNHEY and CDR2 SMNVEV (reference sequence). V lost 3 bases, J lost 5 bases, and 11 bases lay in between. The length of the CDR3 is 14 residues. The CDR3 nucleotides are TGTGCCAGCAGTTTCGGGTCAGACCACAATGAGCAGTTCTTC. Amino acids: CASSFGSDHNEQFF.

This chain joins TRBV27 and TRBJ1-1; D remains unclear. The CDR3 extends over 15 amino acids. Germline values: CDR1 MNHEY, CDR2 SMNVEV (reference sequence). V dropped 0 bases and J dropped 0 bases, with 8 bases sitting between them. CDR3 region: CASSLSHSMNTEAFF. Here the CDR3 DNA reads TGTGCCAGCAGTTTATCGCACAGCATGAACACTGAAGCTTTCTTT.

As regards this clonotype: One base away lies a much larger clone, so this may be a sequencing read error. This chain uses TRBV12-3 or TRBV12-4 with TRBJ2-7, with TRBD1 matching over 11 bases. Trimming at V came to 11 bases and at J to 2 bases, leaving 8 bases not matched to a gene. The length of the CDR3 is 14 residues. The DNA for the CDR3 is TGTGCCTGTGCACTGGGACAGGGGGCCTACGAGCAGTACTTC. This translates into CACALGQGAYEQYF.

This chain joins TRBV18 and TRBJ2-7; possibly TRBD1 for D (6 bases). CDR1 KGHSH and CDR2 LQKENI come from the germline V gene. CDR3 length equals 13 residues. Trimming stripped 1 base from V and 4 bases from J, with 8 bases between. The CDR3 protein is CASSPQDSYEQYV. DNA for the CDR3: TGTGCCAGCTCACCACAGGACAGTTACGAGCAGTACGTC.

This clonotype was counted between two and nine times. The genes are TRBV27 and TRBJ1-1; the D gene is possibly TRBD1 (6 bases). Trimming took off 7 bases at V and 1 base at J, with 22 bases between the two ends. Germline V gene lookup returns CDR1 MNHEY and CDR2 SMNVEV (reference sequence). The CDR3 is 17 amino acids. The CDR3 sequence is CASNSRRQGHGNTEAFF. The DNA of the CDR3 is TGTGCCAGCAACTCCCGAAGGCAGGGACACGGGAACACTGAAGCTTTCTTT.

The CDR3 here is CATSDSGREGGNQPQHF. The CDR3 DNA sequence: TGTGCCACCAGTGATTCCGGCCGGGAGGGGGGCAATCAGCCCCAGCATTTT. The chain recombines TRBV24-1 with TRBJ1-5; possible D gene TRBD1, 6 bases. V was cut by 2 bases and J by 2 bases, with 15 bases left in between. The CDR3 length is 17 residues. Germline-derived CDR1 and CDR2 are KGHDR and SFDVKD.

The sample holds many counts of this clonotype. For the CDR3, the DNA is TGTGCCAGCAGCTTAGAGCCCGGGTACGAGCAGTACGTC. It is translated as CASSLEPGYEQYV. The chain links TRBV7-2 to TRBJ2-7, with no clear D. CDR1 is SGHTA, CDR2 FQGNSA, per germline. V was clipped by 1 base and J by 4 bases, with 8 bases between them. CDR3 length: 13 residues.

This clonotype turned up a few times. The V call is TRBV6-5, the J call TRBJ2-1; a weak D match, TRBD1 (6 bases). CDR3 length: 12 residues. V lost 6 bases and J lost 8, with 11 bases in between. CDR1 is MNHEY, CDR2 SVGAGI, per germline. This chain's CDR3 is CASRTSGDEQFF. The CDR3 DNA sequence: TGTGCCAGCAGAACCTCAGGGGATGAGCAGTTCTTC.

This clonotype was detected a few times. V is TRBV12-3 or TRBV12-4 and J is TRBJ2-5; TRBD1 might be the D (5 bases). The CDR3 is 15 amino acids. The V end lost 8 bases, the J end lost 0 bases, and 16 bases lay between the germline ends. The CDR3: CASGGLAGYQETQYF. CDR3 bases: TGTGCCAGCGGTGGCCTGGCAGGGTACCAAGAGACCCAGTACTTC.

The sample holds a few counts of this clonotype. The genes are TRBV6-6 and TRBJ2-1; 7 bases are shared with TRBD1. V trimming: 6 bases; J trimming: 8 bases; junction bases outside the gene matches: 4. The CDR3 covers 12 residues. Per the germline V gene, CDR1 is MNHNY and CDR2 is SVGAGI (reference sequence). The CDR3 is CASSGTEDEQFF. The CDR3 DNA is TGTGCCAGCAGCGGGACAGAGGATGAGCAGTTCTTC.

This chain's CDR3 is CASSKGQTDEQYF. The CDR3 coding sequence is TGCGCCAGCAGCAAGGGACAGACGGACGAGCAGTACTTC. The rearrangement joins TRBV5-1 to TRBJ2-7; TRBD1 agrees at 7 bases. The germline CDR1 and CDR2 sequences are SGHRS and YFSETQ. The CDR3 sequence is 13 residues long. Germline trimming cut 4 bases from V and 5 bases from J; bases unmatched to any gene: 6. The full variable domain, in which reference TRBV5-1 and TRBJ2-7 provide the parts outside the CDR3, is KAGVTQTPRYLIKTRGQQVTLSCSPISGHRSVSWYQQTPGQGLQFLFEYFSETQRNKGNFPGRFSGRQFSNSRSEMNVSTLELGDSALYLCASSKGQTDEQYFGPGTRLTVT.

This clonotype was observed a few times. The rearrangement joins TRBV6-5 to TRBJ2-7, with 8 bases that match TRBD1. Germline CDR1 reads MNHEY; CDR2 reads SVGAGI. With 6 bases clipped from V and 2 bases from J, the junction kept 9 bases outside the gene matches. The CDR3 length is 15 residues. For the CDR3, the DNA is TGTGCCAGCAGCCTTTGGACAGGGAGGACCTACGAGCAGTACTTC. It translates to CASSLWTGRTYEQYF.

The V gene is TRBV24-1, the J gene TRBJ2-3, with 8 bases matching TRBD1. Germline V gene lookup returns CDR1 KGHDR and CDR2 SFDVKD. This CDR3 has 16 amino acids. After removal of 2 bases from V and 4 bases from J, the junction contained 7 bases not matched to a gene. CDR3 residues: CATSDWMQGASDTQYF. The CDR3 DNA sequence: TGTGCCACCAGTGATTGGATGCAGGGGGCGTCAGATACGCAGTATTTT.

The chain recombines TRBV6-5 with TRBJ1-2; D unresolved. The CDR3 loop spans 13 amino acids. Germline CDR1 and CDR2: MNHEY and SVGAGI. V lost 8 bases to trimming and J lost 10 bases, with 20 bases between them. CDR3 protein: CASWTGFLGAYTF. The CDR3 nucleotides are TGTGCCAGCTGGACGGGATTTTTGGGAGCCTACACCTTC.

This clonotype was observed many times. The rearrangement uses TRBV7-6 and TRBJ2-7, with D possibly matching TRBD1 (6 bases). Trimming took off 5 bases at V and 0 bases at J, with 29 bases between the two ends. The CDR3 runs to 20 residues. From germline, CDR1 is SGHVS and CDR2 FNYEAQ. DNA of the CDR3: TGTGCCAGCAGCCCCACCTTTAGAGTATCACAGGGTGGACGCTCCTACGAGCAGTACTTC. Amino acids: CASSPTFRVSQGGRSYEQYF.

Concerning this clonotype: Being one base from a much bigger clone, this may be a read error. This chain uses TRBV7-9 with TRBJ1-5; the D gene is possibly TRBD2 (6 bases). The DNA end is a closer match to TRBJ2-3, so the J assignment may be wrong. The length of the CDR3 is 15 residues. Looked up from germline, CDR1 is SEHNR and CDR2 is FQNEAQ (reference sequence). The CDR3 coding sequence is TGTGCCAGCAGCTTAGGTCGGGGGAACAATCAGCCCCAGTATTTT. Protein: CASSLGRGNNQPQYF.

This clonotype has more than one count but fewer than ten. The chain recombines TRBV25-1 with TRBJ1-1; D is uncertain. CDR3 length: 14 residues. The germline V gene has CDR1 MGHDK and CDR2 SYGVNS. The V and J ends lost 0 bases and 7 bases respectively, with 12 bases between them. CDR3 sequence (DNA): TGTGCCAGCAGTGAATACCTCCGGGCCGATGAAGCTTTCTTT. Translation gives CASSEYLRADEAFF.

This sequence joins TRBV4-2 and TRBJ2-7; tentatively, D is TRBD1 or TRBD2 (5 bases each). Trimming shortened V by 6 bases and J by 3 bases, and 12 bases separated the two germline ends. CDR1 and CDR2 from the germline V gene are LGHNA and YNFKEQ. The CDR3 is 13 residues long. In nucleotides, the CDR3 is TGTGCCAGCAGGGGGGTTGAAGACTACGAGCAGTACTTC. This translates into CASRGVEDYEQYF.

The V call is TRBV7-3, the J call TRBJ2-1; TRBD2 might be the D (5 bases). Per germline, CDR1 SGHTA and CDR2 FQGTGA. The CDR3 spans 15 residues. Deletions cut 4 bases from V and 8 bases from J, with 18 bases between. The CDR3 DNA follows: TGTGCCAGCAGCTCCTCAAGTTCGGGATCGGATGAGCAGTTCTTC. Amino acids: CASSSSSSGSDEQFF.

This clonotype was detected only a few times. The CDR3 is CASSDWGEQYF. The CDR3 bases are TGTGCCAGCAGTGACTGGGGCGAGCAGTACTTC. The genes are TRBV6-5 and TRBJ2-7; unclear D gene. Deletions cut 5 bases from V and 6 bases from J, with 8 bases between. Germline V gives CDR1 MNHEY, CDR2 SVGAGI. This CDR3 comprises 11 residues.

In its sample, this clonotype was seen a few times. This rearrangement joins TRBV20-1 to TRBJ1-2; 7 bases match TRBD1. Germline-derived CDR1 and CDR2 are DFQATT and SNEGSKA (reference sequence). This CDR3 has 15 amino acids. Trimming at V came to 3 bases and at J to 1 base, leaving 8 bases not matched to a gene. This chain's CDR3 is CSASPETGFNYGYTF. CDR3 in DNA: TGCAGTGCTAGTCCTGAGACAGGGTTTAACTATGGCTACACCTTC.

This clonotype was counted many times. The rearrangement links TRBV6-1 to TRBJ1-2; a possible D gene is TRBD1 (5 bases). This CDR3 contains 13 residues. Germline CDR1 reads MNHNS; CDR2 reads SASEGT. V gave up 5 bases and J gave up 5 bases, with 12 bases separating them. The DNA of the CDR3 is TGTGCCAGCAGTCACGGGACTCTGTATGGCTACACCTTC. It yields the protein CASSHGTLYGYTF.

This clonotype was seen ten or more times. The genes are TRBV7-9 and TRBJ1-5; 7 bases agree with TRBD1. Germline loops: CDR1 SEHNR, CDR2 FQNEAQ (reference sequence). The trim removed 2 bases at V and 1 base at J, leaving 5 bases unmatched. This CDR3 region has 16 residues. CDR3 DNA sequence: TGTGCCAGCAGCTTAAGGACAGGCAGCAGCAATCAGCCCCAGCATTTT. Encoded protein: CASSLRTGSSNQPQHF. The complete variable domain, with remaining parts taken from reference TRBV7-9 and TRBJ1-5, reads DTGVSQNPRHKITKRGQNVTFRCDPISEHNRLYWYRQTLGQGPEFLTYFQNEAQLEKSRLLSDRFSAERPKGSFSTLEIQRTEQGDSAMYLCASSLRTGSSNQPQHFGDGTRLSIL.